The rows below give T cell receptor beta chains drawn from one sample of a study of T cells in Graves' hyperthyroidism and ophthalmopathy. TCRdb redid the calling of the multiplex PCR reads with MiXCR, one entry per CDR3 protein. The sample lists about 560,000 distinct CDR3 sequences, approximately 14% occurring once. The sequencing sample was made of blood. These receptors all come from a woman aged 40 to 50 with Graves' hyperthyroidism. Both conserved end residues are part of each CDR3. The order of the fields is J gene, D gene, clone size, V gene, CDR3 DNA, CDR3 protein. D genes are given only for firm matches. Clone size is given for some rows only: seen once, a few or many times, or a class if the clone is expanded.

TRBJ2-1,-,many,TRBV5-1,TGCGCCAGCAGCTTGGTGGCGCTAGCGAACAATGAGCAGTTCTTC,CASSLVALANNEQFF
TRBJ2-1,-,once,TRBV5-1,TGCGCCAGCAGCTATGTCGCTAGCGTCTACAATGAGCAGTTCTTC,CASSYVASVYNEQFF
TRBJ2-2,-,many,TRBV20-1,TGCAGTGCTAGAATAGGGAACACCGGGGAGCTGTTTTTT,CSARIGNTGELFF
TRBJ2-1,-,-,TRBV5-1,TGCGCCAGCAGCTTGGATATCTACAGTGAGCAGTTCTTC,CASSLDIYSEQFF
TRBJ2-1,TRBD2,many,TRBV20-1,TGCAGCCCCCACGGGAGGGCCCGCAATGAGCAGTTCTTC,CSPHGRARNEQFF
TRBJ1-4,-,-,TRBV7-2,TGTGCCAGCAGCTTAGTTCCAGGTAGCCTGGGGGATGAAAAACTGTTTTTT,CASSLVPGSLGDEKLFF
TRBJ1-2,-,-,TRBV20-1,TGCAGTGCTAGTCCCAGGGGCTGGAGGGGCTACACCTTC,CSASPRGWRGYTF
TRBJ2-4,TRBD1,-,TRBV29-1,TGCAGCGTTACACAGGGGCAAAACATTCAGTACTTC,CSVTQGQNIQYF
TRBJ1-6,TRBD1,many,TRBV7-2,TGTGCCAGCTCGCAGGGGGCGGGTTCACCCCTCCACTTT,CASSQGAGSPLHF
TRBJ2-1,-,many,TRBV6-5,TGTGCCAGCAGTTACGTAGATGGGCGCTACAATGAGCAGTTCTTC,CASSYVDGRYNEQFF
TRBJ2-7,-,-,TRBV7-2,TGTGCCAGCAGGATGTCTGGTTCCTACGAGCAGTACTTC,CASRMSGSYEQYF
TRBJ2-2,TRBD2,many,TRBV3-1,TGTGCCAGCACCCCGGGACTAGCGGGATTCGGGGAGCTGTTTTTT,CASTPGLAGFGELFF
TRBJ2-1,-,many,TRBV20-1,TGCAGTGTTTCGACTAGGGCGGATGACGATGAGCAGTTCTTC,CSVSTRADDDEQFF
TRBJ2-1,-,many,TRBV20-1,TGCAGTGCCAACCTTAGGACACCGGCTAATGAGCAGTTCTTC,CSANLRTPANEQFF
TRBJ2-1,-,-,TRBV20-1,TGCAGTTTGAAGACGGGTACCTACAATGAGCAGTTCTTC,CSLKTGTYNEQFF
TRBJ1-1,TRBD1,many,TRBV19,TGTGCCAGTAGCCTGCTACAGGGGTTGAATGAAGCTTTCTTT,CASSLLQGLNEAFF
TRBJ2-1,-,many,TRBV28,TGTGCCAGCAGTACAGGGTTTCCACGCAATGAGCAGTTCTTC,CASSTGFPRNEQFF
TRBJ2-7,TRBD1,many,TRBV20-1,TGCAGTGCTAGACCCGGGACAGCATCCTACGAGCAGTACTTC,CSARPGTASYEQYF
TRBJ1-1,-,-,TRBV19,TGTGCCAGTAGTATCGGGGCCGCGAACACTGAAGCTTTCTTT,CASSIGAANTEAFF
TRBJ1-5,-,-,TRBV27,TGTGCCAGCAGTTTAGAAGGGTCGAAAAGCAATCAGCCCCAGCATTTT,CASSLEGSKSNQPQHF
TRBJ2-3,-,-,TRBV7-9,TGTGCCAGCAGCTCGACGTATAGCGTAGGCACAGATACGCAGTATTTT,CASSSTYSVGTDTQYF
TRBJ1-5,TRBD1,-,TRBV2,TGTGCCAGCAGCATTGGACAGGTAGAGAATCAGCCCCAGCATTTT,CASSIGQVENQPQHF
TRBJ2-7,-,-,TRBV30,TGTGCCTGGAGTGAGGAAGGGGTACCCTACGAGCAGTACTTC,CAWSEEGVPYEQYF
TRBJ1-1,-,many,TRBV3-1,TGTGCCAGCAGCCAAGACCCCCCGGGATACACTGAAGCTTTCTTT,CASSQDPPGYTEAFF
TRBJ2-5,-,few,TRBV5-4,TGTGCCAGCAGCTTGGTAGGGGCTGAAGAGACCCAGTACTTC,CASSLVGAEETQYF
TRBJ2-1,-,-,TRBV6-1,TGTGCCAGCAGCTTTAGCCTCGGCGGGCCCTACAATGAGCAGTTCTTC,CASSFSLGGPYNEQFF
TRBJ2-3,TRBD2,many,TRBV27,TGTGCCAGCAGCCAAGAGAGCGGGAGGGCCTATAGAGATACGCAGTATTTT,CASSQESGRAYRDTQYF